Many counts were recorded for the clone carrying this T cell receptor beta chain. Its antigen is not known. The CDR3 has 16 amino acids. Germline CDR1 reads SGHRS; CDR2 reads YFSETQ. V lost 3 bases and J lost 1, with 11 bases in between. The data stem from a study of T-cell reconstitution after alpha-beta-depleted transplantation in children. Overall study results and limits: Several hundred expanded graft clones reportedly were the source of alpha-beta T cells about two months after transplant. Diversity of TCRbeta at day 60 was high in some patients, arising from surviving recipient T cells and thymic progenitors. A year had passed since transplant, and T-cell counts and diversity by then came mostly from newly produced T cells.

Unique molecular identifiers were used to barcode this TCRbeta library. Using its own MiXCR run on the PCR reads, TCRdb lists one record per CDR3 protein. The sample has almost 500,000 distinct CDR3 sequences; approximately 10% are singletons. The V gene is TRBV5-1, the J gene TRBJ2-6; no definite D call. The receptor comes from a child aged 2 to 10 with inherited bone marrow failure, due to receive a stem cell transplant. Sample: PBMCs, taken before TCRalphabeta/CD19-depleted stem cell transplant. The CDR3 region is CASSSGFPSGANVLTF. In DNA, the CDR3 is TGCGCCAGCAGCTCGGGTTTCCCTTCTGGGGCCAACGTCCTGACTTTC.